The present TCR beta chain was sequenced within a study of T cell responses to AZD1222 COVID-19 vaccine. Study information: Investigators merged groups given second doses at roughly 4 or roughly 12 weeks. Overall study findings and caveats: Spike-specific TCRs gained breadth and depth after people received two AZD1222 doses. White British donors predominated, females outnumbered males, and clonal diversity was possibly underestimated.

This table comes from immunoSEQ multiplex PCR, and its TCRdb copy is limited to in-frame clones, with some not included. This table has 95,000 to 150,000 clones, roughly 91% appearing once. The CDR3 sequence is 12 residues long. V was pared by 3 bases and J by 4 bases, with 5 bases between. Germline V gene sequence: CDR1 SGDLS, CDR2 YYNGEE. Worth noting for this clone: Its cognate antigen is unknown.

This sequence was found in an adult in good health. Sequences were derived from peripheral blood, sampled on day 0 of AZD1222 vaccination. The chain links TRBV9 to TRBJ1-3; D is undetermined. The CDR3 DNA sequence: TGTGCCAGCAGCGGAAACGGAAACACCATATATTTT. Amino acids: CASSGNGNTIYF.